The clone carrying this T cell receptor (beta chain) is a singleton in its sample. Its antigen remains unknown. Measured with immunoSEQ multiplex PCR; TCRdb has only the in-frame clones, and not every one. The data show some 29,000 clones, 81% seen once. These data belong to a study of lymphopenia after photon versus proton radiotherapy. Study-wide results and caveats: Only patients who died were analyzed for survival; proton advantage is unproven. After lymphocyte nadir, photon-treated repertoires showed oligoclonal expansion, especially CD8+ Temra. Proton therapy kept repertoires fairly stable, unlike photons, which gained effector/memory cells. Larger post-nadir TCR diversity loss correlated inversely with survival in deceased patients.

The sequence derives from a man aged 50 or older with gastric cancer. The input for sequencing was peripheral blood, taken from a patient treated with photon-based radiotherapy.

The CDR3 nucleotides read TGTGCCAGCAGCTTGGGGGCAGGGGGAGAGACCCAGTACTTC. Translated, it gives CASSLGAGGETQYF. The genes are TRBV5-6 and TRBJ2-5, with 7 bases aligning to TRBD1. V shed 0 bases, J shed 4 bases, and the junction held 3 bases outside the gene matches. The CDR3 runs to 14 residues. The germline gives CDR1 SGHDT, CDR2 YYEEEE. The full variable domain, in which reference TRBV5-6 and TRBJ2-5 provide the parts outside the CDR3, is DAGVTQSPTHLIKTRGQQVTLRCSPKSGHDTVSWYQQALGQGPQFIFQYYEEEERQRGNFPDRFSGHQFPNYSSELNVNALLLGDSALYLCASSLGAGGETQYFGPGTRLLVL.